The rows below give T cell receptor beta chains drawn from one sample of a study of blood T cell repertoires in COVID-19. Profiled with immunoSEQ multiplex PCR; TCRdb holds only in-frame clones, not every one. There are approximately 210,000 clones in the sample; 82% occur only once, and approximately 12% lies in the top ten. The sample taken for sequencing was peripheral blood. Source of these receptors: a middle-aged woman with acute or convalescent COVID-19. The CDR3 runs from the conserved cysteine through the conserved F or W. D genes are given only for firm matches. The size entry is marked missing in some rows and otherwise reads once, few, many or a size class.

D	V	size	J	DNA	CDR3
.	TRBV6-5	.	TRBJ1-1	TGTGCCAGCAGTCCGACGAGGAGTCGGAACACTGAAGCTTTCTTT	CASSPTRSRNTEAFF
.	TRBV14	.	TRBJ2-5	TGTGCCAGCAGCCTCGGGGGTAGACAGAGGGTAGCCCAGTACTTC	CASSLGGRQRVAQYF
.	TRBV30	few	TRBJ1-2	TGTGCCTGGAGATCCAGGGTAGGCTACACCTTC	CAWRSRVGYTF
.	TRBV5-5	.	TRBJ1-2	TGTGCCAGCAGCCCTCGGACTGTCGAGGAGGGCTACACCTTC	CASSPRTVEEGYTF
TRBD1	TRBV7-3	.	TRBJ2-1	TGTGCCAGCAGTTCTGGGACAGGCTATGAGCAGTTCTTC	CASSSGTGYEQFF
.	TRBV27	.	TRBJ1-1	TGTGCCAGCAGTTCTGGGGGGACTGAAGCTTTCTTT	CASSSGGTEAFF
TRBD1	TRBV27	.	TRBJ2-1	TGTGCCAGCAGTTTACGGTCGGGAAGGGGGCGGACCTACAATGAGCAGTTCTTC	CASSLRSGRGRTYNEQFF
.	TRBV18	.	TRBJ2-5	TGTGCCAGCTCACCTCAGGCCCAAGAGACCCAGTACTTC	CASSPQAQETQYF
TRBD2	TRBV7-2	.	TRBJ2-1	TGTGCCAGCAGCTTAAGAGCGGGAGGTGGTGAGCAGTTCTTC	CASSLRAGGGEQFF
TRBD1	TRBV7-2	.	TRBJ2-7	TGTGCCAGCAGCTTAAAAATACCGGGACAGGGGGCGTACGAGCAGTACTTC	CASSLKIPGQGAYEQYF
TRBD2	TRBV5-1	.	TRBJ2-7	TGCGCCAGCAGCTTGGCCGGGCTAGCGGGGGGTTACGAGCAGTACTTC	CASSLAGLAGGYEQYF
TRBD2	TRBV6-5	.	TRBJ2-5	TGTGCCAGCCGACCCGGGACTAGCGCCTTGGAGACCCAGTACTTC	CASRPGTSALETQYF
.	TRBV2	many	TRBJ1-1	TGTGCCAGCAGTGAAATAGGGGGAGACACTGAAGCTTTCTTT	CASSEIGGDTEAFF
.	TRBV29-1	.	TRBJ2-7	TGCAGCGTTTACCAGGGAACCGAGCAGTACTTC	CSVYQGTEQYF
TRBD2	TRBV5-6	.	TRBJ2-2	TGTGCCAGCAGCTTACTAGCGTCCTATCCCGGGGAGCTGTTTTTT	CASSLLASYPGELFF
.	TRBV10-3	.	TRBJ2-3	TGTGCCATCAGTACAGGAGATAGCACAGATACGCAGTATTTT	CAISTGDSTDTQYF
TRBD1	TRBV24-1	.	TRBJ2-7	TGTGCCACCAGTGAATCCGGGACAGAGTACGAGCAGTACTTC	CATSESGTEYEQYF
.	TRBV25-1	.	TRBJ1-5	TGTGCCAGCAGCAAGGGAGGTTGGGGTCAGCCCCAGCATTTT	CASSKGGWGQPQHF
TRBD2	TRBV12-5	.	TRBJ2-3	TGTGCTAGTGGAGGGTCCGGGACTAGCGGGAGAAGGGCAGATACGCAGTATTTT	CASGGSGTSGRRADTQYF
TRBD2	TRBV10-3	once	TRBJ2-3	TGTGCCATCGGGGGGAGGGGAGATACGCAGTATTTT	CAIGGRGDTQYF
.	TRBV19	.	TRBJ2-1	TGTGCCAGTAGTATGACTAGATCTAAGCGTGAGCAGTTCTTC	CASSMTRSKREQFF
TRBD1	TRBV19	.	TRBJ2-7	TGTGCCAGTCAGCGGGACAGGGGGCACGAGCAGTACTTC	CASQRDRGHEQYF
.	TRBV11-3	.	TRBJ2-1	TGTGCCAGCAGCTGGGCGAGGGCCCCGAATGAGCAGTTCTTC	CASSWARAPNEQFF
.	TRBV11-2	.	TRBJ1-2	TGTGCCAGCAGCTTAGTCTCCGGGGGGGGCGCGGACTATGGCTACACCTTC	CASSLVSGGGADYGYTF
TRBD1	TRBV6-4	.	TRBJ1-2	TGTGCCAGCAGGCGGGACAGGGGCTATGGCTACACCTTC	CASRRDRGYGYTF
.	TRBV3-1/TRBV3-2	few	TRBJ1-1	TGTGCCAGCAGCCAGTCAGGGCTCGTCAAAACTGAAGCTTTCTTT	CASSQSGLVKTEAFF
.	TRBV30	.	TRBJ1-2	TGTGCCTGGAGTGTACGGCGCGGGGGGCCGCCCTATGGCTACACCTTC	CAWSVRRGGPPYGYTF
TRBD2	TRBV6-5	.	TRBJ2-5	TGTGCCCGCAGGCGGGGGGGCGGGGAGACCCAGTACTTC	CARRRGGGETQYF
.	TRBV13	.	TRBJ2-7	TGTGCCAGCAGCTTAGGCCTTTACTCCTACGAGCAGTACTTC	CASSLGLYSYEQYF
TRBD1	TRBV27	.	TRBJ2-5	TGTGCCAGCAGACCCCGACAGGGGGCGAGAGAGACCCAGTACTTC	CASRPRQGARETQYF
TRBD1	TRBV5-1	.	TRBJ1-1	TGCGCCAGCAGCTTGGATGGGCAGGGGGGCGCTGAAGCTTTCTTT	CASSLDGQGGAEAFF
.	TRBV7-8	few	TRBJ1-2	TGTGCCAGCAGCTTATCGGGGGGCTATGGCTACACCTTC	CASSLSGGYGYTF
TRBD1	TRBV7-2	.	TRBJ1-2	TGTGCCAGCAGCTTGTCCCGGGACAGGGATGGCTACACCTTC	CASSLSRDRDGYTF
.	TRBV7-6	.	TRBJ2-2	TGTGCCAGCAGCCTAGGACAGATAAACACCGGGGAGCTGTTTTTT	CASSLGQINTGELFF
.	TRBV5-6	.	TRBJ2-7	TGTGCCAGCAGCTTGGGACTGACTGAACACGAGCAGTACTTC	CASSLGLTEHEQYF
.	TRBV5-1	.	TRBJ2-7	TGCGCCAGCAGCTCGGACAACTCCTACGAGCAGTACTTC	CASSSDNSYEQYF
TRBD2	TRBV5-1	.	TRBJ2-1	TGCGCCAGCAGTACTAGCGGGGGTTACAATGAGCAGTTCTTC	CASSTSGGYNEQFF
.	TRBV12-3/TRBV12-4	.	TRBJ1-1	TGTGCCAGCAGCTTTAATTTGAGGACTGAAGCTTTCTTT	CASSFNLRTEAFF
.	TRBV4-2	.	TRBJ2-7	TGTGCCAGCAGCCAAGTCTGGGAGTCTTGGTACGAGCAGTACTTC	CASSQVWESWYEQYF
TRBD1	TRBV2	.	TRBJ1-5	TGTGCCAGCAGCACCGGACAGGACCCAAAAGCCCAGCATTTT	CASSTGQDPKAQHF
.	TRBV19	.	TRBJ2-3	TGTGCCAGTAGTATCGTGGGGAGTGCAGATACGCAGTATTTT	CASSIVGSADTQYF
.	TRBV29-1	.	TRBJ2-7	TGCAGCGTTGAAGGTGGCAACGTCTACGAGCAGTACTTC	CSVEGGNVYEQYF
.	TRBV5-1	.	TRBJ2-3	TGCGCCAGCAGCTTGGAAGGGGCGGGCACAGATACGCAGTATTTT	CASSLEGAGTDTQYF
TRBD2	TRBV27	.	TRBJ2-1	TGTGCCAGCAGTCCGCTAGCGGGCTCGTACAATGAGCAGTTCTTC	CASSPLAGSYNEQFF
TRBD2	TRBV5-6	few	TRBJ2-3	TGTGCCAGCAGTTCTGGACTAGCGGGGGGGCGAGATACGCAGTATTTT	CASSSGLAGGRDTQYF
.	TRBV6-1	.	TRBJ1-2	TGTGCCAGCAGTGAAAATTTAGGCACAGATTATGGCTACACCTTC	CASSENLGTDYGYTF
TRBD1	TRBV29-1	once	TRBJ1-1	TGCAGCGTTAGAACAGGGGGCACTGAAGCTTTCTTT	CSVRTGGTEAFF